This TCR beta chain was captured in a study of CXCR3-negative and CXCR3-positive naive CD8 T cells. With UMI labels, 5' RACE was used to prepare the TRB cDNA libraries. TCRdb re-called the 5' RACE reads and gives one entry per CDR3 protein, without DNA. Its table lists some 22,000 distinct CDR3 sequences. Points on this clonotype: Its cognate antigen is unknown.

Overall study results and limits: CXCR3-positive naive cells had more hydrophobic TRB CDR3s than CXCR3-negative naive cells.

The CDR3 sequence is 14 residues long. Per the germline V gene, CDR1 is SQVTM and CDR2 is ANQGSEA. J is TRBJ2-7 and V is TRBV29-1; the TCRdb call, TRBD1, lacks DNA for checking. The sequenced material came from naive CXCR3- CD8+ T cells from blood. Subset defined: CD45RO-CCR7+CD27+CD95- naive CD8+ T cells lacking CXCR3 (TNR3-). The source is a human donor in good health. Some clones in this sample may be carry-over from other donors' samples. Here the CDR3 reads CSVLPDRANYEQYF.